This T cell receptor beta chain was identified in a study of blood T cell repertoires in COVID-19 (dated by TCRdb to about 2020). About the investigation overall: The collaborator samples originated in the United States, Italy and Spain and spanned the acute and convalescent phases of COVID-19. A de-identified subject ID, COVID-19 status, age in years and sex were almost always included in the sample metadata. The repertoires were released in a freely available public database meant as a resource for research on the immune response to SARS-CoV-2. The dataset comprised deeply sampled blood TCRbeta repertoires from subjects exposed to, actively infected with, or recovered from COVID-19. Where HLA class I and class II types were available, the types were taken from metadata supplied by the sample provider, not from assay-based typing. The material from the prospective study consisted of cDNA or gDNA derived from T cells, B-cell-depleted T cells, or PBMCs. Samples came from the ongoing ImmuneRACE study (first 160 participants) plus 1,254 subjects from 6 global collaborators.

A second Seattle source provided samples from volunteer blood donors who had recovered from COVID-19. Whole blood was collected in K2EDTA tubes by collaborating institutions according to the institutions' own protocols. For TCRbeta analysis, collaborators shipped samples as frozen whole blood, isolated PBMCs, or DNA extracted from either of those sample types. Worth noting for this clone: Its antigen is currently not known. There are no base qualities to consult, and no much larger clone falls within one base.

Findings and caveats that apply to the study as a whole: The amount of clinical and demographic metadata varied by source and participant and was provided uncurated.

TCRbeta CDR3 regions were amplified from genomic DNA by means of the immunoSEQ Assay, a bias-controlled multiplex PCR. Per the original workflow: The number of nucleated cells in each sample was estimated by amplification of reference gene primers within the assay. To quantify the absolute abundance of each unique TCRbeta CDR3 rearrangement, sequence reads were collapsed and filtered. For each sample, productive Simpson clonality was calculated as the square root of Simpson's diversity index across productive rearrangements. As stored in TCRdb, this immuneACCESS dataset retains in-frame rearrangements with V and J assigned. A fraction of the clones does not appear; measured against another copy, unresolved V genes explain less than half of the discrepancy, and the remainder lacks a known reason. D and trimming come from the DNA, and the V and J calls and clone size come from that table. Recorded for this sample are around 250,000 clones; about nine tenths of them occurred a single time. The ten biggest clones cover 1.6% of the sample.

The CDR3 runs 13 amino acids, cysteine and phenylalanine included. Kept here is only the CDR3 DNA, which spans 39 bases and is read in frame from base 1. V lost 3 bases and J lost 9 bases, and the count of bases not matched to a germline gene is 4. The rearranged segments are TRBV12-3 or TRBV12-4 and TRBJ1-2, with 10 junctional bases fitting TRBD1. The clonotype was recovered from a woman in her sixties who had recovered from COVID-19. Sequenced input: peripheral blood. The CDR3: CASSLGQGRSYTF. The base sequence is TGTGCCAGCAGTTTGGGACAGGGGAGAAGCTACACCTTC.